Listed here is a single TCR beta chain. The RNA input was roughly 0.45 to 1 ug, and it was reverse transcribed with random hexamers. Using its own MiXCR run on the immunoSEQ multiplex PCR reads, TCRdb lists one record per CDR3 protein. The repertoire holds a few hundred thousand distinct CDR3 sequences, roughly 85% seen once, with approximately 0.2% in the top ten. The data originate from a study of CD8 T cells in Susac syndrome. Bulk CD8+ and CD4+ cells came from magnetic negative isolation; CD8+ TEMRA by FACS. Sample: CD8+ T cells from PBMCs. This TCR was sampled from a human donor with multiple sclerosis.

CDR3 loop: CASSQASGTVRPYEQYF. The CDR3 DNA follows: TGTGCCAGCAGCCAAGCATCCGGGACAGTGCGACCCTACGAGCAGTACTTC. The V gene is TRBV3-1, the J gene TRBJ2-7, with 7 positions matching TRBD1. CDR1 is LGHDT, CDR2 YNNKEL, per germline (reference sequence). This CDR3 comprises 17 residues. The V gene end was trimmed by 1 base and the J gene end by 2 bases; junction bases not matched to a gene: 11.